Below, 14 T cell receptor beta chains from the same sample are listed, as sequenced in a study of shared clonotypes between healthy human individuals. The method was immunoSEQ multiplex PCR; TCRdb's version includes in-frame clones alone and lacks a portion of them. The repertoire holds a few million clones, 90% to 97% seen once, with around 0.13% in the top ten. Sequencing was performed on naive CD4+ T cells sorted from blood. Noted subset: CD45RA+ positively selected. All receptors come from a man between 18 and 29 years old in good health.

This chain joins TRBV5-1 and TRBJ1-4, with TRBD1 identical over 8 bases. The CDR3 runs to 15 residues. Germline trimming cut 0 bases from V and 10 bases from J; bases unmatched to any gene: 8. Germline V gene lookup returns CDR1 SGHRS and CDR2 YFSETQ. Here the CDR3 reads CASSLDGTGGIKLFF. CDR3 DNA: TGCGCCAGCAGCTTGGACGGGACAGGCGGTATAAAACTGTTTTTT.

This chain links TRBV28 with TRBJ1-2, with D possibly matching TRBD1 (6 bases). V gave up 6 bases and J gave up 0 bases, with 17 bases separating them. Germline V gene sequence: CDR1 MDHEN, CDR2 SYDVKM. CDR3 length: 16 amino acids. The CDR3 protein is CASSPAGVRANYGYTF. In DNA form, the CDR3 reads TGTGCCAGCAGCCCCGCAGGGGTGAGGGCTAACTATGGCTACACCTTC.

The J gene is TRBJ2-1, the V gene TRBV5-6; TRBD2 aligns across 11 bases. CDR1 is SGHDT, CDR2 YYEEEE, per germline. The J segment lost 7 bases and the V segment lost 0 bases, leaving 0 bases of the junction unmatched. CDR3 length: 14 residues. CDR3 protein: CASSLGLAGNEQFF. The CDR3 DNA follows: TGTGCCAGCAGCTTGGGACTAGCGGGAAATGAGCAGTTCTTC.

This rearrangement joins TRBV25-1 to TRBJ2-3; 9 bases fit TRBD2. Germline V lookup: CDR1 MGHDK, CDR2 SYGVNS. V gave up 7 bases and J gave up 1 base; unmatched junction bases: 3. CDR3 size: 14 residues. The CDR3 nucleotides read TGTGCCAGCATGGAGCGGGGGGGCACAGATACGCAGTATTTT. This translates into CASMERGGTDTQYF.

The gene calls are TRBV27 and TRBJ2-7; weak D call: TRBD2 (5 bases). Germline values: CDR1 MNHEY, CDR2 SMNVEV (reference sequence). This CDR3 is built from 12 residues. V dropped 6 bases and J dropped 7 bases, with 13 bases sitting between them. The CDR3 is CASRPGGGEQYF. CDR3 in DNA: TGTGCCAGCAGACCAGGAGGAGGAGAGCAGTACTTC.

The V call is TRBV7-6, the J call TRBJ1-2, with D hard to call. The ends were cut back, 3 bases at V and 7 bases at J, with 12 bases in the middle. There are 13 residues in the CDR3. Germline V CDR1 and CDR2: SGHVS, FNYEAQ. The CDR3 loop reads CASSFTATGGYTF. The CDR3 DNA sequence: TGTGCCAGCAGCTTTACCGCGACGGGTGGCTACACCTTC.

A remark on this clone: This specimen includes other DNA sequences encoding the same CDR3. This chain uses TRBV28 with TRBJ2-5; D is perhaps TRBD1 or TRBD2 (6 bases each). Germline lookup yields CDR1 MDHEN and CDR2 SYDVKM. The CDR3 spans 14 residues. Trimming left V 2 bases short and J 2 bases short, with 9 bases between. CDR3 in DNA: TGTGCCAGCAGTTTAGGGGGGCGGCAAGAGACCCAGTACTTC. Amino acid sequence: CASSLGGRQETQYF.

The rearrangement uses TRBV2 and TRBJ1-4, with D unclear. The CDR3 spans 13 residues. Germline CDR1 SNHLY, CDR2 FYNNEI. Trimming shortened V by 8 bases and J by 5 bases, and 12 bases separated the two germline ends. The DNA of the CDR3 is TGTGCCAGCTGCGGGCAGAAAAATGAAAAACTGTTTTTT. Translated: CASCGQKNEKLFF.

The gene calls are TRBV29-1 and TRBJ1-4, with TRBD1 identical over 9 bases. Looked up from germline, CDR1 is SQVTM and CDR2 is ANQGSEA. Trimming at V came to 6 bases and at J to 4 bases, leaving 9 bases not matched to a gene. The CDR3 is 15 amino acids. CDR3 bases: TGCAGCGTCAGGATTGGGACAGGGATTAATGAAAAACTGTTTTTT. This translates into CSVRIGTGINEKLFF.

The rearrangement joins TRBV5-1 to TRBJ2-6; maybe TRBD1 (5 bases). CDR1 and CDR2 from the germline V gene are SGHRS and YFSETQ. The CDR3 length is 16 residues. V was shortened by 0 bases and J by 1 base, with 8 bases between the two germline ends. CDR3 DNA: TGCGCCAGCAGCTTGGACGCAGGGTCTGGGGCCAACGTCCTGACTTTC. Its protein product is CASSLDAGSGANVLTF.

This clone has a single count. The chain has TRBV6-5 and TRBJ2-1; no clear D. The germline V gene has CDR1 MNHEY and CDR2 SVGAGI. The CDR3 extends over 15 amino acids. V was pared by 0 bases and J by 6 bases, with 12 bases between. The CDR3 sequence: CASSYSGPIANEQFF. As DNA, the CDR3 is TGTGCCAGCAGTTACTCGGGTCCGATTGCCAATGAGCAGTTCTTC.

The CDR3: CASSTFIYEQYF. In DNA, the CDR3 is TGTGCCAGCAGCACGTTTATCTACGAGCAGTACTTC. The J gene is TRBJ2-7, the V gene TRBV2; unclear D gene. The CDR3 extends over 12 amino acids. Germline V gene data show CDR1 as SNHLY and CDR2 as FYNNEI. V was pared by 6 bases and J by 3 bases, with 9 bases between.

This sequence joins TRBV10-3 and TRBJ1-1; the D is unclear. Germline V gene data show CDR1 as ENHRY and CDR2 as SYGVKD. The germline V and J ends were trimmed by 0 bases and 5 bases, with 10 bases remaining between them. The CDR3 sequence is 14 residues long. The CDR3 region is CAISESVAQTEAFF. The DNA for the CDR3 is TGTGCCATCAGTGAGTCAGTTGCCCAAACTGAAGCTTTCTTT.

This sequence joins TRBV7-2 and TRBJ1-2, with D possibly matching TRBD1 (5 bases). The length of the CDR3 is 15 residues. Germline CDR1 is SGHTA and CDR2 is FQGNSA. Trimming took off 5 bases at V and 0 bases at J, with 13 bases between the two ends. The CDR3 bases are TGTGCCAGCAGCCTTCGGGGGGTCGCTAACTATGGCTACACCTTC. Translating gives CASSLRGVANYGYTF. Using reference TRBV7-2 and TRBJ1-2 for the parts outside the CDR3, the full variable domain is GAGVSQSPSNKVTEKGKDVELRCDPISGHTALYWYRQSLGQGLEFLIYFQGNSAPDKSGLPSDRFSAERTGGSVSTLTIQRTQQEDSAVYLCASSLRGVANYGYTFGSGTRLTVV.